Listed here is a single TCR beta chain. The sample comes from a study of blood T cell repertoires in COVID-19. Method: immunoSEQ multiplex PCR; TCRdb's copy keeps in-frame clones and lacks some. The table has about 210,000 clones, 80% to 90% seen once. The trim removed 0 bases at V and 5 bases at J, leaving 9 bases unmatched. From germline, CDR1 is SGHRS and CDR2 YFSETQ. The CDR3 extends over 16 amino acids. Each recovered donor of Cohort 3 presented with two negative PCRs, clearance, or symptom resolution. Sample: PBMCs or T cells enriched from blood (not recorded which). This TCR derives from a man aged 40-50 years who had recovered from COVID-19. The V and J genes are TRBV5-1 and TRBJ2-3; 7 bases align to TRBD2. The CDR3 coding sequence is TGCGCCAGCAGCTTGGCCTTCGGCGGGAGTCTAGATACGCAGTATTTT. Protein: CASSLAFGGSLDTQYF.